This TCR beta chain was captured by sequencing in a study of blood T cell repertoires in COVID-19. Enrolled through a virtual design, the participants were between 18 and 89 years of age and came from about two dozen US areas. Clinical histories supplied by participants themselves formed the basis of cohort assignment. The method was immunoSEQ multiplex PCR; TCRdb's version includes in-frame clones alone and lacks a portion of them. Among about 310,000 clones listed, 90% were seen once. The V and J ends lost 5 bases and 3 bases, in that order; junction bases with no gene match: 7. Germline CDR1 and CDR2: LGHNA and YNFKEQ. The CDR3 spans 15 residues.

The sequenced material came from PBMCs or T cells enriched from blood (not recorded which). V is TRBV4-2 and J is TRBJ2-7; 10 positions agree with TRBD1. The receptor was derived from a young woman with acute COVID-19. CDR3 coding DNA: TGTGCCAGCAGCGAGACAGGGGGCTCTTTCTACGAGCAGTACTTC. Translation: CASSETGGSFYEQYF.